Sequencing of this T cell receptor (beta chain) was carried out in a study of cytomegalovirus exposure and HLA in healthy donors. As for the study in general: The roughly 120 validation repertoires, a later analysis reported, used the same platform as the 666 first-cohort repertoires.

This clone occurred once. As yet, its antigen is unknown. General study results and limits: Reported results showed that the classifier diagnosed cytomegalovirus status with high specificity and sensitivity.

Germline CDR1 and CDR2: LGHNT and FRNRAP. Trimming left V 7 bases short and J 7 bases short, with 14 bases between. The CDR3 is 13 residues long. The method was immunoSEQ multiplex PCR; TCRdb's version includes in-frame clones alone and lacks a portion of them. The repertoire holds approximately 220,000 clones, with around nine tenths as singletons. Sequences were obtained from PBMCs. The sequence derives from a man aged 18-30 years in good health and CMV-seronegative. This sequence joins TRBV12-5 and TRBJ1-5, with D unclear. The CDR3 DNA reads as TGTGCTAGTGCCGCCCTCGGCGGACAGCCCCAGCATTTT. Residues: CASAALGGQPQHF. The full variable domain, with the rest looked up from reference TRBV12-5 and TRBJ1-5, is DARVTQTPRHKVTEMGQEVTMRCQPILGHNTVFWYRQTMMQGLELLAYFRNRAPLDDSGMPKDRFSAEMPDATLATLKIQPSEPRDSAVYFCASAALGGQPQHFGDGTRLSIL.